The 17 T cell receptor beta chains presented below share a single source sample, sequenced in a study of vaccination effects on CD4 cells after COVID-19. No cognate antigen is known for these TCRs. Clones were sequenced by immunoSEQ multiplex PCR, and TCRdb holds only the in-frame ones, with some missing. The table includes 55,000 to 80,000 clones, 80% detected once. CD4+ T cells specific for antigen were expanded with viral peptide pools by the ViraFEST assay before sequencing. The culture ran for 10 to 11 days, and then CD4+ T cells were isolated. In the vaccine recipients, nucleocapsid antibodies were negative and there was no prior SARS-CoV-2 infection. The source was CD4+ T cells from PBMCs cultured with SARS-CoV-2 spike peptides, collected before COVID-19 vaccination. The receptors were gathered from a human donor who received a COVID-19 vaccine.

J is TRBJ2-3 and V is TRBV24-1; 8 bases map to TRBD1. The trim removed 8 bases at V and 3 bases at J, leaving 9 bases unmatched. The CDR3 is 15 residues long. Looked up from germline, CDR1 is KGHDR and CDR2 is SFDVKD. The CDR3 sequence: CATTSGGAGTDTQYF. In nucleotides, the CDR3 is TGTGCCACCACTTCAGGGGGCGCAGGGACAGATACGCAGTATTTT.

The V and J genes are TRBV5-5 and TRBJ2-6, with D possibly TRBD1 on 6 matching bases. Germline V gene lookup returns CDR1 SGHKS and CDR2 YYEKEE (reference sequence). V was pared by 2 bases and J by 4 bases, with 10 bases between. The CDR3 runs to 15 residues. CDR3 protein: CASSLGGSGANVLTF. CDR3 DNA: TGTGCCAGCAGCTTAGGGGGATCGGGGGCCAACGTCCTGACTTTC.

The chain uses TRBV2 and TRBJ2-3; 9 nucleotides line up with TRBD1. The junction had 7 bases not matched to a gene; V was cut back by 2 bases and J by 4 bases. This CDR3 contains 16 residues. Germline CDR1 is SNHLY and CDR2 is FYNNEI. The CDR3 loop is CASSEHRGRSADTQYF. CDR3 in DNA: TGTGCCAGCAGTGAACACAGGGGGCGAAGCGCAGATACGCAGTATTTT.

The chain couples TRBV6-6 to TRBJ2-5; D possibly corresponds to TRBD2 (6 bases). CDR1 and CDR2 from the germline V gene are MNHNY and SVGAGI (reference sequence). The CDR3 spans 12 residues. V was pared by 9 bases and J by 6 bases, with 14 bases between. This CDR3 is CASRGEVQTQYF. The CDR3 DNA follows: TGTGCCAGTAGAGGGGAGGTTCAGACCCAGTACTTC.

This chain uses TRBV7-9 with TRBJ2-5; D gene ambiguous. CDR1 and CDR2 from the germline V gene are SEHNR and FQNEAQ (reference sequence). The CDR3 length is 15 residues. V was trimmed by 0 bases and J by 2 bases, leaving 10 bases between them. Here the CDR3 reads CASSLARLVQETQYF. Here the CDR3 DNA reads TGTGCCAGCAGCTTAGCCAGGCTGGTGCAAGAGACCCAGTACTTC.

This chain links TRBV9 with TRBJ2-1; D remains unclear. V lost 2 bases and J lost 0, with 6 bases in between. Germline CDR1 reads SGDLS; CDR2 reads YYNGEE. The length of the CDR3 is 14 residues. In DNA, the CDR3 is TGTGCCAGCAGCGTCCTAAGCTCCTACAATGAGCAGTTCTTC. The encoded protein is CASSVLSSYNEQFF. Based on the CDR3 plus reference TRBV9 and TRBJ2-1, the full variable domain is DSGVTQTPKHLITATGQRVTLRCSPRSGDLSVYWYQQSLDQGLQFLIQYYNGEERAKGNILERFSAQQFPDLHSELNLSSLELGDSALYFCASSVLSSYNEQFFGPGTRLTVL.

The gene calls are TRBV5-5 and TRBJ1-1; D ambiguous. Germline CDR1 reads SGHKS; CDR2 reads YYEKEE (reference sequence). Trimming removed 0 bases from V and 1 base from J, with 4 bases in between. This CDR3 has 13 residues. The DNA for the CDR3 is TGTGCCAGCAGCTTGGGCGCGAACACTGAAGCTTTCTTT. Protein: CASSLGANTEAFF.

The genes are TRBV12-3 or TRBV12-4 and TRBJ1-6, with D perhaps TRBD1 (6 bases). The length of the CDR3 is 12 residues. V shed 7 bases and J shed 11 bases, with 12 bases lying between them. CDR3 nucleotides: TGTGCCAGCAAGGAACAGGGAACACCCCTCCACTTT. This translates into CASKEQGTPLHF.

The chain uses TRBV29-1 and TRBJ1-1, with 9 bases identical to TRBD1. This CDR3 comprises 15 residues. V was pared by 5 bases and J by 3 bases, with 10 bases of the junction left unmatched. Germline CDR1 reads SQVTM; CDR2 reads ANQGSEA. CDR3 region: CSVQDRGGVDTEAFF. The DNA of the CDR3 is TGCAGCGTTCAGGACAGGGGAGGTGTGGACACTGAAGCTTTCTTT. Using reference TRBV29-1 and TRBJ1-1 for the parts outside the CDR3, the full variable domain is SAVISQKPSRDICQRGTSLTIQCQVDSQVTMMFWYRQQPGQSLTLIATANQGSEATYESGFVIDKFPISRPNLTFSTLTVSNMSPEDSSIYLCSVQDRGGVDTEAFFGQGTRLTVV.

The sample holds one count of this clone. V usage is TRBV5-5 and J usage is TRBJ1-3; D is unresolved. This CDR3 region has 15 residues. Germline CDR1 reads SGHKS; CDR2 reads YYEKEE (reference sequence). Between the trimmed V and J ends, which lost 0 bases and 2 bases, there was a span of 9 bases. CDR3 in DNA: TGTGCCAGCAGCTTGGCCGGGAACCCTGGAAACACCATATATTTT. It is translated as CASSLAGNPGNTIYF.

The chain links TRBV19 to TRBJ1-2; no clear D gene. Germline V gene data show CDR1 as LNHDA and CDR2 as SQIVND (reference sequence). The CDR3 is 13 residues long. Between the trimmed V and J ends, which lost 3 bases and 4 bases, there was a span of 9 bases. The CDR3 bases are TGTGCCAGTAGTATCTCGGCTAGCTATGGCTACACCTTC. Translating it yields CASSISASYGYTF.

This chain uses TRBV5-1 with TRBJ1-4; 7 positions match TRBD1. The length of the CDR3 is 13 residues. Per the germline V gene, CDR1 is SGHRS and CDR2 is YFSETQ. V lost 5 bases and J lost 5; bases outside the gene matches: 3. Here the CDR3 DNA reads TGCGCCAGCAGGACGGGACAGAATGAAAAACTGTTTTTT. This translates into CASRTGQNEKLFF.

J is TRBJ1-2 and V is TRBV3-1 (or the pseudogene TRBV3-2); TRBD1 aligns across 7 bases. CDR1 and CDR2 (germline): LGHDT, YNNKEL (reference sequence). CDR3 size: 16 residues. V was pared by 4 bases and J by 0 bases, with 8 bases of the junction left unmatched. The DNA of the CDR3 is TGTGCCAGCAGCCCCTCTACAGGGACAGCTAACTATGGCTACACCTTC. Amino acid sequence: CASSPSTGTANYGYTF.

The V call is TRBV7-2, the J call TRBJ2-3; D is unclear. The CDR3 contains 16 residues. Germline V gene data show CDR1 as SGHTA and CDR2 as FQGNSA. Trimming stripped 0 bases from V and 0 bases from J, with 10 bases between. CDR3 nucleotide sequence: TGTGCCAGCAGCTTAGCAGGCCAGGTGAGCACAGATACGCAGTATTTT. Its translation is CASSLAGQVSTDTQYF.

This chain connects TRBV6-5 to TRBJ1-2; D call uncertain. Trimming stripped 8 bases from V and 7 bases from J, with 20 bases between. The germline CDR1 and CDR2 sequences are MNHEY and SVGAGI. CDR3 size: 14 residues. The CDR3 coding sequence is TGTGCCAGCCTTACCCGACCGACCGTAGGTGGCTACACCTTC. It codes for CASLTRPTVGGYTF.

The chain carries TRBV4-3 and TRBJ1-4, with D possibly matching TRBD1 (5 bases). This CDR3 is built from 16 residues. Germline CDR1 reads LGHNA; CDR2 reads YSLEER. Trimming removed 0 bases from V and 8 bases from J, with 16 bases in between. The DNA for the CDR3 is TGCGCCAGCAGCCAAGAATTTCAAGGGGTCGGAGAAAAACTGTTTTTT. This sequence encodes CASSQEFQGVGEKLFF.

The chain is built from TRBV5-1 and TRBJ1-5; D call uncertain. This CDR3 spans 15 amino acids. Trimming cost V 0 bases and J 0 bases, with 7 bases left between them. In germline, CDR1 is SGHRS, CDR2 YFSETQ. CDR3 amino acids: CASSLGHNSNQPQHF. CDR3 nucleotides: TGCGCCAGCAGCTTGGGGCACAATAGCAATCAGCCCCAGCATTTT.